A selection of T cell receptor beta chains follows, all from one sample in a study of T cells after posttransplantation cyclophosphamide. Sequencing was performed with immunoSEQ multiplex PCR; in TCRdb, only in-frame clones are kept and a portion is missing. Altogether approximately 24,000 clones were found in the sample, and no singletons occur. Sequences were obtained from PBMCs. These receptors all come from a woman in her sixties in good health, CMV-negative, and a related stem cell transplant donor. CDR3s include the opening cysteine and the closing phenylalanine or tryptophan. The D gene is left open where the match is weak. The size entry is marked missing in some rows and otherwise reads once, few, many or a size class.

v_call	d_call	j_call	clone_size	cdr3_aa	cdr3_nt
TRBV10-3	TRBD1	TRBJ1-2	many	CAISPAAFLTGGVDYGYTF	TGTGCCATCAGCCCGGCTGCTTTTCTTACAGGGGGAGTGGACTATGGCTACACCTTC
TRBV5-1	-	TRBJ1-3	many	CASSLGPLGLGNTIYF	TGCGCCAGCAGCTTGGGGCCCTTGGGGCTTGGAAACACCATATATTTT
TRBV7-2	TRBD1	TRBJ1-6	many	CASSLIQGAGSPLHF	TGTGCCAGCAGCTTAATTCAGGGGGCAGGTTCACCCCTCCACTTT
TRBV9	TRBD2	TRBJ2-3	-	CASSSSGGHTDTQYF	TGTGCCAGCAGCTCTAGCGGGGGGCACACAGATACGCAGTATTTT
TRBV28	-	TRBJ2-1	many	CASSLPLQDYNEQFF	TGTGCCAGCAGTTTACCTCTACAGGACTACAATGAGCAGTTCTTC
TRBV4-3	TRBD1	TRBJ1-4	many	CASSQGGTGDEKLFF	TGCGCCAGCAGCCAAGGGGGGACAGGCGATGAAAAACTGTTTTTT
TRBV15	TRBD2	TRBJ2-1	many	CATSRVGAGGPYNEQFF	TGTGCCACCAGCAGAGTTGGAGCGGGAGGTCCCTACAATGAGCAGTTCTTC
TRBV2	-	TRBJ1-2	many	CASKAGDYGYTF	TGTGCCAGCAAGGCGGGAGACTATGGCTACACCTTC
TRBV28	-	TRBJ2-3	many	CASSSTRGSTDTQYF	TGTGCCAGCAGTAGTACGCGGGGTAGCACAGATACGCAGTATTTT
TRBV7-2	-	TRBJ2-5	few	CASSLGGQTQYF	TGTGCCAGCAGCTTAGGCGGGCAGACCCAGTACTTC
TRBV28	-	TRBJ2-2	many	CASVARGPYGELFF	TGTGCCAGCGTCGCTAGAGGTCCGTACGGGGAGCTGTTTTTT
TRBV4-3	-	TRBJ2-3	many	CASSHYSDSDTQYF	TGCGCCAGCAGCCACTATAGCGACTCAGATACGCAGTATTTT
TRBV21-1	-	TRBJ1-2	many	CASSKPSGGCGYTF	TGTGCCAGCAGCAAACCCTCGGGAGGGTGCGGCTACACCTTC
TRBV19	-	TRBJ2-2	many	CASSPLEGQNTGELFF	TGTGCCAGTAGTCCCCTGGAGGGGCAGAACACCGGGGAGCTGTTTTTT
TRBV19	-	TRBJ1-5	many	CASSISGDYNQPQHF	TGTGCCAGTAGTATATCAGGGGACTACAATCAGCCCCAGCATTTT
TRBV5-6	TRBD1	TRBJ2-1	many	CASSFTGTGENEQFF	TGTGCCAGCAGCTTCACCGGGACAGGGGAGAATGAGCAGTTCTTC
TRBV7-6	TRBD2	TRBJ2-1	many	CASSLVELAGGHEQFF	TGTGCCAGCAGCTTAGTGGAGCTAGCGGGCGGGCATGAGCAGTTCTTC